The rows below give T cell receptor beta chains drawn from one sample of a study of shared clonotypes between healthy human individuals. Data came from immunoSEQ multiplex PCR; TCRdb stores just in-frame clones and leaves some out. Here the sample spans around 610,000 clones, around 96% being singletons. Source material: naive CD8+ T cells sorted from blood. The receptors come from a woman aged 25 to 45 in good health. Each CDR3 is given with its conserved first and last residue. D genes are given only for firm matches. Size values are once, few and many counts, or a class for expanded clones, and some rows have none.

abundance: .
d_gene: .
j_gene: TRBJ2-7
v_gene: TRBV2
CDR3nt: TGTGCCAGCAGTCCGGAGGGACACGGCCCCCACGAGCAGTACTTC
CDR3aa: CASSPEGHGPHEQYF

abundance: .
d_gene: TRBD2
j_gene: TRBJ2-7
v_gene: TRBV5-1
CDR3nt: TGCGCCAGCAGCTTGGGAACTATGGGACTAGCGGAGTACGAGCAGTACTTC
CDR3aa: CASSLGTMGLAEYEQYF

abundance: .
d_gene: .
j_gene: TRBJ1-5
v_gene: TRBV28
CDR3nt: TGTGCCAGCACCCACGGTCCGGTACGAAATCAGCCCCAGCATTTT
CDR3aa: CASTHGPVRNQPQHF

abundance: .
d_gene: .
j_gene: TRBJ2-7
v_gene: TRBV7-8
CDR3nt: TGTGCCAGCAGCTTAGAAAGGGGACCCCCCTACGAGCAGTACTTC
CDR3aa: CASSLERGPPYEQYF

abundance: .
d_gene: TRBD1
j_gene: TRBJ1-5
v_gene: TRBV27
CDR3nt: TGTGCCAGCAGTCCCTCCAATACAGGGGCCCAAAAGCCCCAGCATTTT
CDR3aa: CASSPSNTGAQKPQHF

abundance: .
d_gene: .
j_gene: TRBJ2-6
v_gene: TRBV7-2
CDR3nt: TGTGCCAGCAGCCCCGCGCTGGACACCTGGAGGGGGGCCAACGTCCTGACTTTC
CDR3aa: CASSPALDTWRGANVLTF

abundance: .
d_gene: .
j_gene: TRBJ2-5
v_gene: TRBV29-1
CDR3nt: TGCAGCGTCGTCATGCCGACAGCCGTCCAAGAGACCCAGTACTTC
CDR3aa: CSVVMPTAVQETQYF

abundance: .
d_gene: .
j_gene: TRBJ1-4
v_gene: TRBV20-1
CDR3nt: TGCAGTGCTAGGTCGGGCGGAAAACTGTTTTTT
CDR3aa: CSARSGGKLFF

abundance: .
d_gene: .
j_gene: TRBJ2-3
v_gene: TRBV28
CDR3nt: TGTGCCAGCAGTTTCGGGCAGTTGGATACGCAGTATTTT
CDR3aa: CASSFGQLDTQYF

abundance: .
d_gene: TRBD2
j_gene: TRBJ2-2
v_gene: TRBV7-8
CDR3nt: TGTGCCAGCAGCCCTACTACTAGCGGGAGCACCGGGGAGCTGTTTTTT
CDR3aa: CASSPTTSGSTGELFF

abundance: .
d_gene: TRBD1
j_gene: TRBJ1-6
v_gene: TRBV27
CDR3nt: TGTGCCAGCAGTACTGGGGACAGGTCGGTACCCCTCCACTTT
CDR3aa: CASSTGDRSVPLHF

abundance: .
d_gene: TRBD2
j_gene: TRBJ2-1
v_gene: TRBV7-9
CDR3nt: TGTGCCAGCAGGGGGACTAGGTCCTACAATGAGCAGTTCTTC
CDR3aa: CASRGTRSYNEQFF

abundance: .
d_gene: .
j_gene: TRBJ2-1
v_gene: TRBV10-2
CDR3nt: TGCGCCAGCAGTGTATCTAGTTGGGATGAGCAGTTCTTC
CDR3aa: CASSVSSWDEQFF

abundance: .
d_gene: .
j_gene: TRBJ2-7
v_gene: TRBV27
CDR3nt: TGTGCCAGCTGCGACAGGAACACCTACGAGCAGTACTTC
CDR3aa: CASCDRNTYEQYF

abundance: once
d_gene: .
j_gene: TRBJ2-7
v_gene: TRBV27
CDR3nt: TGTGCCAGCAGTCAGAATCCACAATACGAGCAGTACTTC
CDR3aa: CASSQNPQYEQYF

abundance: .
d_gene: .
j_gene: TRBJ2-7
v_gene: TRBV7-2
CDR3nt: TGTGCCAGCAGCTGGCAGGGGAGGGACGAGCAGTACTTC
CDR3aa: CASSWQGRDEQYF

abundance: .
d_gene: .
j_gene: TRBJ2-7
v_gene: TRBV15
CDR3nt: TGTGCCACCAGCGGCGGCCGCTCCTACGAGCAGTACTTC
CDR3aa: CATSGGRSYEQYF

abundance: .
d_gene: TRBD1
j_gene: TRBJ2-1
v_gene: TRBV9
CDR3nt: TGTGCCAGCAGGGCCGGGACAGGGGTCTACAATGAGCAGTTCTTC
CDR3aa: CASRAGTGVYNEQFF

abundance: .
d_gene: .
j_gene: TRBJ2-7
v_gene: TRBV1
CDR3nt: TGCACCCGATGGATCCGAAAAGAGGGATTGTCCTACGAGCAGTACTTC
CDR3aa: CTRWIRKEGLSYEQYF

abundance: once
d_gene: .
j_gene: TRBJ2-4
v_gene: TRBV6-5
CDR3nt: TGTGCCAGCAGTTCGACCGCGAGGGGCATTCAGTACTTC
CDR3aa: CASSSTARGIQYF

abundance: .
d_gene: TRBD1
j_gene: TRBJ1-1
v_gene: TRBV28
CDR3nt: TGTGCCAGCAGTCACCCAGGGGACAGGGGCCCCGGGTGGGTGAACACTGAAGCTTTCTTT
CDR3aa: CASSHPGDRGPGWVNTEAFF

abundance: .
d_gene: .
j_gene: TRBJ2-7
v_gene: TRBV15
CDR3nt: TGTGCCACCAGCTCTATAGAGGGTTGGGCCTACGAGCAGTACTTC
CDR3aa: CATSSIEGWAYEQYF

abundance: .
d_gene: TRBD2
j_gene: TRBJ2-7
v_gene: TRBV11-2
CDR3nt: TGTGCCAGCAGCTTAGATCCGCGGGGGAGCTCCTACGAGCAGTACTTC
CDR3aa: CASSLDPRGSSYEQYF

abundance: .
d_gene: .
j_gene: TRBJ2-7
v_gene: TRBV4-1
CDR3nt: TGCGCCAGCAGCCAAGAGTCCGGGAGAGGCGAGCAGTACTTC
CDR3aa: CASSQESGRGEQYF

abundance: .
d_gene: TRBD2
j_gene: TRBJ2-1
v_gene: TRBV10-2
CDR3nt: TGCGCCAGCAGAGCGCTAGCGGGGAACTACAATGAGCAGTTCTTC
CDR3aa: CASRALAGNYNEQFF

abundance: once
d_gene: .
j_gene: TRBJ1-5
v_gene: TRBV2
CDR3nt: TGTGCCAGCAGTGAAGGTATCGAGGTGGGTCAGCCCCAGCATTTT
CDR3aa: CASSEGIEVGQPQHF

abundance: .
d_gene: .
j_gene: TRBJ1-1
v_gene: TRBV27
CDR3nt: TGTGCCAGCAGTTTAATGAGGGGATCGGAAGCTTTCTTT
CDR3aa: CASSLMRGSEAFF

abundance: .
d_gene: TRBD1
j_gene: TRBJ2-6
v_gene: TRBV19
CDR3nt: TGTGCCAGTAGTACACAGACAGGGGGGTGGGGGGCCAACGTCCTGACTTTC
CDR3aa: CASSTQTGGWGANVLTF

abundance: .
d_gene: .
j_gene: TRBJ2-4
v_gene: TRBV7-9
CDR3nt: TGTGCCAGCAGCCCACCGGGCCCCCCCAAAAACATTCAGTACTTC
CDR3aa: CASSPPGPPKNIQYF

abundance: .
d_gene: .
j_gene: TRBJ2-7
v_gene: TRBV28
CDR3nt: TGTGCCAGCAGTTTCTCAAGCGAGCAGTACTTC
CDR3aa: CASSFSSEQYF

abundance: .
d_gene: .
j_gene: TRBJ1-1
v_gene: TRBV9
CDR3nt: TGTGCCAGCAGCGCAGGGAACACTGAAGCTTTCTTT
CDR3aa: CASSAGNTEAFF

abundance: .
d_gene: .
j_gene: TRBJ1-1
v_gene: TRBV5-1
CDR3nt: TGCGTCAGCAGCGGACGGGGTCTCCAAACTGAAGCTTTCTTT
CDR3aa: CVSSGRGLQTEAFF

abundance: .
d_gene: TRBD2
j_gene: TRBJ2-7
v_gene: TRBV2
CDR3nt: TGTGCCAGCAGTTCCAGCGGGAGCTACGAGCAGTACTTC
CDR3aa: CASSSSGSYEQYF

abundance: .
d_gene: .
j_gene: TRBJ1-2
v_gene: TRBV7-8
CDR3nt: TGTGCCAGCAGCTTAGGTGGCTATGGCTACACCTTC
CDR3aa: CASSLGGYGYTF

abundance: once
d_gene: .
j_gene: TRBJ1-1
v_gene: TRBV7-8
CDR3nt: TGTGCCAGCAGCTTAGTGTTGTCCTCTGCTGAAGCTTTCTTT
CDR3aa: CASSLVLSSAEAFF

abundance: .
d_gene: .
j_gene: TRBJ2-5
v_gene: TRBV2
CDR3nt: TGTGCCAGCAGAAACTACAGGGCCCCGCGGGGAGAGACCCAGTACTTC
CDR3aa: CASRNYRAPRGETQYF

abundance: .
d_gene: TRBD1
j_gene: TRBJ1-1
v_gene: TRBV19
CDR3nt: TGTGCCAGTAGTTTGACAGGGGATACTGAAGCTTTCTTT
CDR3aa: CASSLTGDTEAFF

abundance: .
d_gene: .
j_gene: TRBJ2-6
v_gene: TRBV19
CDR3nt: TGTGCCAGTAGTACCCACCCTCCCAGCCTCTCTGGGGCCAACGTCCTGACTTTC
CDR3aa: CASSTHPPSLSGANVLTF

abundance: .
d_gene: TRBD2
j_gene: TRBJ2-7
v_gene: TRBV4-1
CDR3nt: TGCGCCAGCAGCCAGGAACTAGCGGGGATTATCTACGAGCAGTACTTC
CDR3aa: CASSQELAGIIYEQYF

abundance: .
d_gene: .
j_gene: TRBJ1-2
v_gene: TRBV28
CDR3nt: TGTGCCAGCAGCCTTGGGGGCTCACGTGGCTACACCTTC
CDR3aa: CASSLGGSRGYTF

abundance: .
d_gene: .
j_gene: TRBJ1-1
v_gene: TRBV18
CDR3nt: TGTGCCAGCTCACCGGGGAACACTGAAGCTTTCTTT
CDR3aa: CASSPGNTEAFF

abundance: .
d_gene: .
j_gene: TRBJ1-2
v_gene: TRBV5-1
CDR3nt: TGCGCCAGCAGCGGTTACCCGGCACAGGACGCACCGCACTATGGCTACACCTTC
CDR3aa: CASSGYPAQDAPHYGYTF

abundance: .
d_gene: .
j_gene: TRBJ2-7
v_gene: TRBV30
CDR3nt: TGTGCCTGGACAGGCTCCTACGAGCAGTACTTC
CDR3aa: CAWTGSYEQYF

abundance: .
d_gene: .
j_gene: TRBJ1-5
v_gene: TRBV6-6
CDR3nt: TGTGCCAGCAGTTACTCGATGGGGGCTAGCAATCAGCCCCAGCATTTT
CDR3aa: CASSYSMGASNQPQHF

abundance: few
d_gene: .
j_gene: TRBJ2-6
v_gene: TRBV7-2
CDR3nt: TGTGCCAGCAGCCCCCGGAAGGGGTCAGGGGCCAACGTCCTGACTTTC
CDR3aa: CASSPRKGSGANVLTF

abundance: .
d_gene: .
j_gene: TRBJ1-5
v_gene: TRBV29-1
CDR3nt: TGCAGCGTTTGGACGGACAATAGCAATCAGCCCCAGCATTTT
CDR3aa: CSVWTDNSNQPQHF

abundance: .
d_gene: TRBD1
j_gene: TRBJ2-1
v_gene: TRBV19
CDR3nt: TGTGCCAGTAGTATCTGGGACAGGGGGTCCAATGAGCAGTTCTTC
CDR3aa: CASSIWDRGSNEQFF

abundance: .
d_gene: .
j_gene: TRBJ1-4
v_gene: TRBV7-3
CDR3nt: TGTGCCAGCAGGGGCGGGCGGGCTCGTTTT
CDR3aa: CASRGGRARF

abundance: .
d_gene: TRBD2
j_gene: TRBJ2-1
v_gene: TRBV29-1
CDR3nt: TGCAGCGTTGGGACTAGCGGGAGGGACTACAATGAGCAGTTCTTC
CDR3aa: CSVGTSGRDYNEQFF

abundance: .
d_gene: .
j_gene: TRBJ1-2
v_gene: TRBV7-9
CDR3nt: TGTGCCAGCAGCCCCCCAGTTGGGGGGACAAACTATGGCTACACCTTC
CDR3aa: CASSPPVGGTNYGYTF